A selection of T cell receptor beta chains follows, all from one sample in a study of T and B cells in COVID-19 patients. TCRdb analysed the multiplex PCR reads with MiXCR anew, one entry per CDR3 protein. This table holds approximately 16,000 distinct CDR3 sequences, roughly 31% found once. Input material: blood. The receptors here all came from a human donor who had recovered from COVID-19. Each CDR3 is given with its conserved first and last residue. D genes are given only for firm matches. Size values are once, few and many counts, or a class for expanded clones, and some rows have none.

clone size	V gene	D gene	J gene	CDR3 DNA	CDR3 protein
.	TRBV19	.	TRBJ1-1	TGTGCCAGTAGTATAGAGGGGACAAATACTGAAGCTTTCTTT	CASSIEGTNTEAFF
medium-sized	TRBV27	.	TRBJ2-7	TGTGCCAGCAGTTTAGGGGGCGAGCAGTACTTC	CASSLGGEQYF
.	TRBV10-3	TRBD2	TRBJ2-7	TGTGCCATCAGTCCAGCAGCGGGAGATACCTACGAGCAGTACTTC	CAISPAAGDTYEQYF
few	TRBV19	.	TRBJ1-1	TGTGCCAGTAGTCTACCAGGACGGTCCGGAGCTTTCTTT	CASSLPGRSGAFF
few	TRBV7-9	TRBD2	TRBJ2-2	TGTGCCAGCAGCCGGACTAGCGCGAACACCGGGGAGCTGTTTTTT	CASSRTSANTGELFF
few	TRBV12-3/TRBV12-4	TRBD1	TRBJ2-1	TGTGCCAGCAGTCCCTGGGACAGCAATGAGCAGTTCTTC	CASSPWDSNEQFF
medium-sized	TRBV19	TRBD2	TRBJ2-3	TGTGCCAGTAGTAGACCTAGCGGGGGCGCCCCGTGGACAGATACGCAGTATTTT	CASSRPSGGAPWTDTQYF
.	TRBV12-3/TRBV12-4	.	TRBJ2-2	TGTGCCAGCAAGAGACAGGTCAACACCGGGGAGCTGTTTTTT	CASKRQVNTGELFF
.	TRBV12-3/TRBV12-4	TRBD1	TRBJ2-2	TGTGCCAGCAGTTCGACAGGGTTGGCCGGGGAGCTGTTTTTT	CASSSTGLAGELFF
.	TRBV27	TRBD1	TRBJ2-3	TGTGCCAGCAGTTACTCGATAGGGACAGGGAGCACAGATACGCAGTATTTT	CASSYSIGTGSTDTQYF
few	TRBV6-5	.	TRBJ2-1	TGTGCCGGGGGGTTATTCCCGGCCAACAATGAGCAGTTCTTC	CAGGLFPANNEQFF
medium-sized	TRBV27	.	TRBJ1-6	TGTGCCAGCAGTATGGGGTATAATTCACCCCTCCACTTT	CASSMGYNSPLHF
few	TRBV15	TRBD1	TRBJ2-7	TGTGCCACCAGCAGTGGGACAGGGTACCACGAGCAGTACTTC	CATSSGTGYHEQYF
medium-sized	TRBV5-5	.	TRBJ2-3	TGTGCCAGCAGCTTGGAGGGCGAAAGTATCGCAGATACGCAGTATTTT	CASSLEGESIADTQYF
few	TRBV5-4	.	TRBJ1-6	TGTGCCAGCAGCGACCCGAAGACGGGTAGTAATTCACCCCTCCACTTT	CASSDPKTGSNSPLHF
medium-sized	TRBV30	.	TRBJ2-3	TGTGCCTGGAGCCCACATGCGGGCACAGATACGCAGTATTTT	CAWSPHAGTDTQYF
medium-sized	TRBV27	.	TRBJ2-2	TGTGCCAGCAGCATAATTTCGGCCGGGGAGCTGTTTTTT	CASSIISAGELFF
.	TRBV5-1	.	TRBJ2-2	TGCGCCAGCAGTCGTCCAAACACCGGGGAGCTGTTTTTT	CASSRPNTGELFF
.	TRBV10-3	.	TRBJ2-5	TGTGCCATCAGGACAGCGACGCAAGAGACCCAGTACTTC	CAIRTATQETQYF
few	TRBV30	.	TRBJ2-7	TGTGCCTGGAGTGAAGGGAACCCCGGCGACGAGCAGTACTTC	CAWSEGNPGDEQYF
few	TRBV7-6	.	TRBJ2-2	TGTGCCAGCAGCTTAGAACCCGGGGCGCGGAGCACCGGGGAGCTGTTTTTT	CASSLEPGARSTGELFF
.	TRBV10-3	TRBD1	TRBJ1-5	TGTGCCATCAGTGAGGCTCTGGGACAGGGCAATCAGCCCCAGCATTTT	CAISEALGQGNQPQHF
.	TRBV20-1	.	TRBJ2-5	TGCAGTGCTAGAGCTGAGATCTCGGGGTGGGAGACCCAGTACTTC	CSARAEISGWETQYF
medium-sized	TRBV30	TRBD1	TRBJ2-3	TGTGCCTGGAGTGTCGGACAGGGCTCAGATACGCAGTATTTT	CAWSVGQGSDTQYF
medium-sized	TRBV11-3	.	TRBJ2-5	TGTGCCAGCAGCTTAAGCTTAGTGGGGACTCGTAAAGGTGTGAAAGAGACCCAGTACTTC	CASSLSLVGTRKGVKETQYF
.	TRBV6-2/TRBV6-3	.	TRBJ1-6	TGTGCCAGCAGTTGGGACGGGGTAGGATCCCTCCACTTT	CASSWDGVGSLHF
medium-sized	TRBV15	TRBD2	TRBJ2-1	TGTGCCACCAGCAGAGTTACTGGCGCGGGAGGGTACAATGAGCAGTTCTTC	CATSRVTGAGGYNEQFF
.	TRBV19	.	TRBJ2-7	TGTGCCAGTAGTCATAGCAAGGTTAATCTTCCCTACGAGCAGTACTTC	CASSHSKVNLPYEQYF
medium-sized	TRBV19	.	TRBJ2-7	TGTGCCAGTAGTACTACAGGAGAAGAGAACTACGAGCAGTACTTC	CASSTTGEENYEQYF
few	TRBV19	.	TRBJ1-3	TGTGCCAGTAACCCTAACTCTGGAAACACCATATATTTT	CASNPNSGNTIYF
.	TRBV6-2/TRBV6-3	TRBD2	TRBJ2-4	TGTGCCAGCAGGGACCGACTAGCGGGAGGTTCCATTCAGTACTTC	CASRDRLAGGSIQYF
medium-sized	TRBV19	TRBD2	TRBJ2-7	TGTGCCAGTGGGGGGGGAGCCTCCTACGAGCAGTACTTC	CASGGGASYEQYF
medium-sized	TRBV6-5	TRBD1	TRBJ2-1	TGTGCCAGCAGTCAGGGACAGGGTTGGTCTGAGCAGTTCTTC	CASSQGQGWSEQFF
medium-sized	TRBV6-5	.	TRBJ1-2	TGTGCCAGCAGTCCTCAGGGGACCTATGGCTACACCTTC	CASSPQGTYGYTF
many	TRBV7-6	TRBD2	TRBJ2-3	TGTGCCAGCAGCCATTGGGGGGGGGAGACAGATACGCAGTATTTT	CASSHWGGETDTQYF
medium-sized	TRBV19	.	TRBJ2-1	TGTGCCAGTAGTATAACCGGGGCCTCCTACAATGAGCAGTTCTTC	CASSITGASYNEQFF
.	TRBV5-4	TRBD1	TRBJ2-7	TGTGCCAGCAGCTTGGAGGGACAGGGGAGGAACGAGCAGTACTTC	CASSLEGQGRNEQYF
few	TRBV19	.	TRBJ1-5	TGTGCCAGTAGTATAGTACTCAGAAGTAGCAATCAGCCCCAGCATTTT	CASSIVLRSSNQPQHF
few	TRBV27	.	TRBJ1-2	TGTGCCAGCCGGGACGACAGTAACTATGGCTACACCTTC	CASRDDSNYGYTF
many	TRBV5-4	TRBD2	TRBJ2-7	TGTGCCACCTTGTTAGCGGGTGTCCCCCACGAGCAGTACTTC	CATLLAGVPHEQYF
.	TRBV12-3/TRBV12-4	.	TRBJ1-1	TGTGCCAGCAGTTTCGCGGAAGACACTGAAGCTTTCTTT	CASSFAEDTEAFF
medium-sized	TRBV30	.	TRBJ2-3	TGTGCCTGGAGCACCCCGGGCAAGGGGACAGATACGCAGTATTTT	CAWSTPGKGTDTQYF
few	TRBV10-3	TRBD1	TRBJ2-7	TGTGCCATCACTCAAGACAGGGACCACGAGCAGTACTTC	CAITQDRDHEQYF